Listed below are T cell receptor beta chains from one sample, sequenced in a study of T cells in Graves' hyperthyroidism and ophthalmopathy. TCRdb re-called the multiplex PCR reads through MiXCR, storing one row per CDR3 protein. This table has hundreds of thousands of distinct CDR3 sequences, around 14% appearing once. The sequenced material came from blood. These receptors all come from a woman younger than 35 with Graves' hyperthyroidism. Both conserved end residues are part of each CDR3. A D gene is named only where the DNA matches it firmly. Some rows mark clone size as missing; the rest say once, few, many or name a class of expanded clone.

NA	TRBV27	few	TRBJ1-2	TGTGCCAGCACCCGTAACAGGGACCTAGCTAACTATGGCTACACCTTC	CASTRNRDLANYGYTF
TRBD2	TRBV19	NA	TRBJ2-5	TGTGCCAGTAGTGCCGGGACTAGCGATGGAGAGACCCAGTACTTC	CASSAGTSDGETQYF
NA	TRBV7-9	NA	TRBJ2-6	TGTGCCAGCAGCTTAGGCCAGGTATCGCCGAATGGGGCCAACGTCCTGACTTTC	CASSLGQVSPNGANVLTF
TRBD1	TRBV5-1	many	TRBJ2-1	TGCGCCAGCAGCTTGGAAGGGACAGGGGTGAATGAGCAGTTCTTC	CASSLEGTGVNEQFF
TRBD1	TRBV20-1	NA	TRBJ1-6	TGCAGTGCTAGCCCAAATCCAGGGGGTTCCTTCAGCTCCTATAATTCACCCCTCCACTTT	CSASPNPGGSFSSYNSPLHF
TRBD2	TRBV27	many	TRBJ2-7	TGTGCCAGCAGCTTATTGGGAGGGTACGAGCAGTACTTC	CASSLLGGYEQYF
NA	TRBV7-2	many	TRBJ2-1	TGTGCCAGCAGCCCTGGAAGGGTCGTCGGCAATGAGCAGTTCTTC	CASSPGRVVGNEQFF
NA	TRBV7-2	medium-sized	TRBJ2-7	TGTGCCAGCAGCATGACTCCCTACGAGCAGTACTTC	CASSMTPYEQYF
NA	TRBV20-1	many	TRBJ2-1	TGCAGTGCTCGGGACTGGCCTTCCTACAATGAGCAGTTCTTC	CSARDWPSYNEQFF
NA	TRBV6-2/TRBV6-3	once	TRBJ2-5	TGTGCCAGCAGTCCACGGGGGAGAAACCAAGAGACCCAGTACTTC	CASSPRGRNQETQYF
NA	TRBV2	many	TRBJ2-5	TGTGCCAGCAGTGCAGGGACGGGGCAAGAGACCCAGTACTTC	CASSAGTGQETQYF
NA	TRBV29-1	many	TRBJ2-7	TGCAGCGTTGAAGGGGCCTCCTACGAGCAGTACTTC	CSVEGASYEQYF
NA	TRBV24-1	many	TRBJ1-5	TGTGCCACCAAGGGGCCCCCGGCGATCAATCAGCCCCAGCATTTT	CATKGPPAINQPQHF
TRBD2	TRBV5-8	many	TRBJ2-1	TGTGCCAGCAGCTTGGAGTTAGCGGGAGTTCGCAATGAGCAGTTCTTC	CASSLELAGVRNEQFF
TRBD1	TRBV11-2	many	TRBJ1-1	TGTGCCAGCAGCTTAATGACAGGGCGGACTGAAGCTTTCTTT	CASSLMTGRTEAFF
NA	TRBV7-7	many	TRBJ2-1	TGTGCTAGCAGCCGGGACACTACCTACAATGAGCAGTTCTTC	CASSRDTTYNEQFF
TRBD1	TRBV15	many	TRBJ1-4	TGTGCCACCAGCAGACAGACAGGGGGCAGGGAAAAACTGTTTTTT	CATSRQTGGREKLFF
TRBD2	TRBV28	few	TRBJ2-7	TGTGCCAGCAGCCATAGGCCCCCACTAGCGTACGAGCAGTACTTC	CASSHRPPLAYEQYF